The rows below give T cell receptor beta chains drawn from one sample of a study of blood T cells in healthy people across ages. TCRdb re-called the 5' RACE reads with MiXCR, one entry per CDR3 protein. The sample includes some 550,000 distinct CDR3 sequences, around 48% of them seen just once. The sample taken for sequencing was blood. The receptors originated from a man older than 75 in good health. Both conserved end residues are part of each CDR3. The D gene is left open where the match is weak. Rows may omit the clone size; those that give it use once, few, many or a size class.

D gene: TRBD2
clone size: NA
J gene: TRBJ2-1
V gene: TRBV20-1
CDR3 protein: CSATGLAGPYNEQFF
CDR3 DNA: TGCAGTGCCACGGGACTAGCGGGCCCCTACAATGAGCAGTTCTTC

D gene: TRBD1
clone size: once
J gene: TRBJ1-5
V gene: TRBV4-3
CDR3 protein: CASSQDWTGEKPQHF
CDR3 DNA: TGCGCCAGCAGCCAAGACTGGACAGGGGAAAAGCCCCAGCATTTT

D gene: NA
clone size: few
J gene: TRBJ2-5
V gene: TRBV6-6
CDR3 protein: CASSDHDGETQYF
CDR3 DNA: TGTGCCAGCAGTGATCACGACGGGGAGACCCAGTACTTC

D gene: TRBD2
clone size: many
J gene: TRBJ2-3
V gene: TRBV6-1
CDR3 protein: CASSLRQRGAHADTQYF
CDR3 DNA: TGTGCCAGCAGTCTCCGCCAGCGGGGGGCCCACGCAGATACGCAGTATTTT

D gene: NA
clone size: NA
J gene: TRBJ1-6
V gene: TRBV28
CDR3 protein: CASFRAGSSPLHF
CDR3 DNA: TGTGCCAGCTTCAGGGCAGGGTCATCACCCCTCCACTTT

D gene: TRBD1
clone size: NA
J gene: TRBJ1-5
V gene: TRBV5-1
CDR3 protein: CASSLARYRGLASNQPQHF
CDR3 DNA: TGCGCCAGCAGCTTGGCCAGGTACAGGGGGCTGGCCAGCAATCAGCCCCAGCATTTT

D gene: NA
clone size: NA
J gene: TRBJ2-2
V gene: TRBV6-5
CDR3 protein: CASRRRDIGTGELFF
CDR3 DNA: TGTGCCAGCCGAAGGCGGGATATTGGGACCGGGGAGCTGTTTTTT

D gene: TRBD2
clone size: NA
J gene: TRBJ2-3
V gene: TRBV6-2/TRBV6-3
CDR3 protein: CASSPTSGRASFKDTQYF
CDR3 DNA: TGTGCCAGCAGTCCGACTAGCGGGAGGGCCAGTTTTAAAGATACGCAGTATTTT

D gene: NA
clone size: NA
J gene: TRBJ2-1
V gene: TRBV7-2
CDR3 protein: CASSLIGTRNNAQFF
CDR3 DNA: TGTGCCAGCAGCTTAATAGGGACTCGGAACAATGCGCAGTTCTTC

D gene: NA
clone size: NA
J gene: TRBJ1-4
V gene: TRBV18
CDR3 protein: CASLGDGNEKLFF
CDR3 DNA: TGTGCCAGCCTAGGGGACGGCAATGAAAAACTGTTTTTT

D gene: NA
clone size: few
J gene: TRBJ2-5
V gene: TRBV7-2
CDR3 protein: CASSSTLGRETQYF
CDR3 DNA: TGTGCCAGCAGCTCGACACTAGGCCGTGAGACCCAGTACTTC

D gene: NA
clone size: many
J gene: TRBJ1-5
V gene: TRBV27
CDR3 protein: CASSGEGNQPQHF
CDR3 DNA: TGTGCCAGCAGTGGTGAGGGCAATCAGCCCCAGCATTTT

D gene: TRBD2
clone size: few
J gene: TRBJ2-1
V gene: TRBV13
CDR3 protein: CASSNGLAGLVEQFF
CDR3 DNA: TGTGCCAGCAGCAACGGACTAGCGGGATTGGTTGAGCAGTTCTTC

D gene: TRBD2
clone size: NA
J gene: TRBJ2-2
V gene: TRBV10-3
CDR3 protein: CAISPRLAGVFGELFF
CDR3 DNA: TGTGCCATCAGCCCTAGACTAGCGGGAGTTTTCGGGGAGCTGTTTTTT

D gene: NA
clone size: NA
J gene: TRBJ2-4
V gene: TRBV10-3
CDR3 protein: CAISESWAAKNIQYF
CDR3 DNA: TGTGCCATCAGTGAGTCCTGGGCTGCCAAAAACATTCAGTACTTC

D gene: NA
clone size: few
J gene: TRBJ2-7
V gene: TRBV29-1
CDR3 protein: CSVKGVAGAQYF
CDR3 DNA: TGCAGCGTAAAGGGGGTCGCTGGGGCGCAGTACTTC

D gene: NA
clone size: once
J gene: TRBJ1-1
V gene: TRBV5-1
CDR3 protein: CASNLQGDTEAFF
CDR3 DNA: TGCGCCAGCAATCTACAGGGCGACACTGAAGCTTTCTTT

D gene: TRBD1
clone size: NA
J gene: TRBJ1-1
V gene: TRBV7-3
CDR3 protein: CASSGGQATEAFF
CDR3 DNA: TGTGCCAGCAGCGGGGGACAGGCTACTGAAGCTTTCTTT

D gene: TRBD1
clone size: few
J gene: TRBJ1-1
V gene: TRBV2
CDR3 protein: CASSEVGTGGEAFF
CDR3 DNA: TGTGCCAGCAGTGAAGTTGGGACAGGGGGTGAAGCTTTCTTT

D gene: NA
clone size: NA
J gene: TRBJ1-1
V gene: TRBV7-9
CDR3 protein: CASSLMGGAFF
CDR3 DNA: TGTGCCAGCAGTTTGATGGGGGGCGCTTTCTTT

D gene: NA
clone size: NA
J gene: TRBJ2-7
V gene: TRBV28
CDR3 protein: CASSLSSRSYERYF
CDR3 DNA: TGTGCCAGCAGTTTATCCAGCAGGTCCTACGAGCGGTACTTC

D gene: NA
clone size: NA
J gene: TRBJ2-1
V gene: TRBV20-1
CDR3 protein: CSARDVQGSEQFF
CDR3 DNA: TGCAGTGCTAGAGATGTTCAGGGCAGTGAGCAGTTCTTC

D gene: NA
clone size: NA
J gene: TRBJ1-1
V gene: TRBV7-9
CDR3 protein: CASSLSPGIGAFF
CDR3 DNA: TGTGCCAGCAGCCTCTCCCCCGGGATAGGAGCTTTCTTT

D gene: NA
clone size: NA
J gene: TRBJ2-7
V gene: TRBV3-1
CDR3 protein: CASSQVNSGYEQYF
CDR3 DNA: TGTGCCAGCAGCCAAGTGAACAGCGGATACGAGCAGTACTTC

D gene: TRBD1
clone size: NA
J gene: TRBJ2-7
V gene: TRBV25-1
CDR3 protein: CASRARDRGYEQYF
CDR3 DNA: TGTGCCAGCAGGGCCCGGGACAGGGGATACGAGCAGTACTTC

D gene: NA
clone size: many
J gene: TRBJ2-7
V gene: TRBV6-6
CDR3 protein: CASSRDGAYEQYF
CDR3 DNA: TGTGCCAGCAGCCGGGACGGAGCTTACGAGCAGTACTTC

D gene: TRBD2
clone size: NA
J gene: TRBJ2-3
V gene: TRBV10-1
CDR3 protein: CASSGPGGPRGTDTQYF
CDR3 DNA: TGCGCCAGCAGTGGGCCGGGGGGGCCTCGCGGCACAGATACGCAGTATTTT

D gene: NA
clone size: NA
J gene: TRBJ2-1
V gene: TRBV3-1
CDR3 protein: CASSQGWGVNEQFF
CDR3 DNA: TGTGCCAGCAGCCAAGGCTGGGGCGTAAATGAGCAGTTCTTC

D gene: TRBD1
clone size: NA
J gene: TRBJ2-2
V gene: TRBV5-1
CDR3 protein: CASSYRTDRGQTGELFF
CDR3 DNA: TGCGCCAGCAGCTACCGGACCGACAGGGGGCAGACCGGGGAGCTGTTTTTT

D gene: TRBD2
clone size: many
J gene: TRBJ2-3
V gene: TRBV7-9
CDR3 protein: CASSPQTSGRVGDTQYF
CDR3 DNA: TGTGCCAGCAGCCCTCAGACTAGCGGGAGAGTGGGAGATACGCAGTATTTT

D gene: TRBD1
clone size: once
J gene: TRBJ1-5
V gene: TRBV20-1
CDR3 protein: CSASETGNQPQHF
CDR3 DNA: TGCAGTGCTAGTGAGACAGGGAATCAGCCCCAGCATTTT

D gene: NA
clone size: few
J gene: TRBJ2-6
V gene: TRBV7-9
CDR3 protein: CASTPKGSGANVLTF
CDR3 DNA: TGTGCCAGCACTCCAAAGGGCTCTGGGGCCAACGTCCTGACTTTC

D gene: NA
clone size: NA
J gene: TRBJ2-2
V gene: TRBV20-1
CDR3 protein: CSAAVGGSVNTGELFF
CDR3 DNA: TGCAGTGCTGCTGTCGGAGGAAGCGTTAACACCGGGGAGCTGTTTTTT

D gene: NA
clone size: NA
J gene: TRBJ2-3
V gene: TRBV12-3/TRBV12-4
CDR3 protein: CASSVIGPDTQYF
CDR3 DNA: TGTGCCAGCAGTGTGATAGGGCCGGATACGCAGTATTTT

D gene: NA
clone size: NA
J gene: TRBJ2-5
V gene: TRBV12-3/TRBV12-4
CDR3 protein: CASSNSETQYF
CDR3 DNA: TGTGCCAGCAGCAACAGCGAGACCCAGTACTTC

D gene: NA
clone size: NA
J gene: TRBJ1-5
V gene: TRBV6-1
CDR3 protein: CASSERSRGFFLQPQHF
CDR3 DNA: TGTGCCAGCAGTGAAAGGAGTCGGGGGTTTTTTCTTCAGCCCCAGCATTTT

D gene: TRBD2
clone size: NA
J gene: TRBJ2-1
V gene: TRBV7-2
CDR3 protein: CASSFPGRAGDNEQFF
CDR3 DNA: TGTGCCAGCAGCTTCCCAGGACGAGCGGGGGACAATGAGCAGTTCTTC

D gene: NA
clone size: NA
J gene: TRBJ2-1
V gene: TRBV20-1
CDR3 protein: CSATSRNNDEQFF
CDR3 DNA: TGCAGTGCTACCAGTCGTAACAACGATGAGCAGTTCTTC

D gene: TRBD2
clone size: few
J gene: TRBJ2-1
V gene: TRBV9
CDR3 protein: CASSAGGGSYNEQFF
CDR3 DNA: TGTGCCAGCAGTGCGGGGGGGGGCTCCTACAATGAGCAGTTCTTC

D gene: TRBD2
clone size: NA
J gene: TRBJ2-7
V gene: TRBV27
CDR3 protein: CASRSPLAGGPHEQYF
CDR3 DNA: TGTGCCAGCCGTTCTCCACTGGCGGGAGGGCCACACGAGCAGTACTTC

D gene: NA
clone size: few
J gene: TRBJ2-1
V gene: TRBV30
CDR3 protein: CAWSVRGVGEQFF
CDR3 DNA: TGTGCCTGGAGTGTACGTGGCGTAGGAGAGCAGTTCTTC

D gene: NA
clone size: NA
J gene: TRBJ2-3
V gene: TRBV7-7
CDR3 protein: CASSLASGQGGTDTQYF
CDR3 DNA: TGTGCTAGCAGCTTAGCCTCGGGGCAGGGCGGTACAGATACGCAGTATTTT

D gene: NA
clone size: NA
J gene: TRBJ2-7
V gene: TRBV7-9
CDR3 protein: CANSLAGVTYEQYF
CDR3 DNA: TGTGCCAACAGCTTAGCTGGGGTAACCTACGAGCAGTACTTC

D gene: NA
clone size: NA
J gene: TRBJ2-1
V gene: TRBV5-1
CDR3 protein: CASSLGVAAIEQFF
CDR3 DNA: TGCGCCAGCAGCTTGGGAGTAGCGGCCATTGAGCAGTTCTTC

D gene: NA
clone size: few
J gene: TRBJ1-5
V gene: TRBV20-1
CDR3 protein: CSAHTDSNQPQHF
CDR3 DNA: TGCAGTGCACATACAGATAGCAATCAGCCCCAGCATTTT

D gene: TRBD2
clone size: NA
J gene: TRBJ2-1
V gene: TRBV7-7
CDR3 protein: CASSKLAGELEEQFF
CDR3 DNA: TGTGCTAGCAGCAAACTAGCGGGGGAACTGGAGGAGCAGTTCTTC

D gene: NA
clone size: NA
J gene: TRBJ2-7
V gene: TRBV20-1
CDR3 protein: CSASRMGNNEQYF
CDR3 DNA: TGCAGTGCGTCCCGCATGGGGAACAATGAGCAGTACTTC

D gene: NA
clone size: NA
J gene: TRBJ2-7
V gene: TRBV20-1
CDR3 protein: CSANRDPTDNEQYF
CDR3 DNA: TGCAGTGCTAACCGGGACCCAACAGACAATGAGCAGTACTTC

D gene: TRBD1
clone size: NA
J gene: TRBJ2-7
V gene: TRBV18
CDR3 protein: CASSPQTGDEQYF
CDR3 DNA: TGTGCCAGCTCACCACAAACAGGGGACGAGCAGTACTTC

D gene: NA
clone size: NA
J gene: TRBJ1-1
V gene: TRBV6-5
CDR3 protein: CAISRRGAGITEAFF
CDR3 DNA: TGTGCCATCTCACGCCGGGGAGCTGGGATCACTGAAGCTTTCTTT

D gene: NA
clone size: few
J gene: TRBJ2-1
V gene: TRBV5-1
CDR3 protein: CASSFEGEPFGEQFF
CDR3 DNA: TGCGCCAGCAGCTTTGAGGGGGAACCCTTCGGAGAGCAGTTCTTC

D gene: NA
clone size: NA
J gene: TRBJ1-4
V gene: TRBV30
CDR3 protein: CAWRSPPGKLFF
CDR3 DNA: TGTGCCTGGAGGTCTCCCCCGGGGAAACTGTTTTTT

D gene: NA
clone size: few
J gene: TRBJ2-3
V gene: TRBV19
CDR3 protein: CATKRRGATDTQYF
CDR3 DNA: TGTGCCACCAAGAGGCGGGGAGCCACAGATACGCAGTATTTT

D gene: TRBD2
clone size: NA
J gene: TRBJ2-1
V gene: TRBV20-1
CDR3 protein: CSASPGRNYNEQFF
CDR3 DNA: TGCAGTGCTAGCCCCGGGAGGAACTACAATGAGCAGTTCTTC

D gene: NA
clone size: few
J gene: TRBJ2-1
V gene: TRBV20-1
CDR3 protein: CSARDAGHIQETQFF
CDR3 DNA: TGCAGTGCTAGAGACGCAGGGCACATCCAAGAGACCCAGTTCTTC